The clone carrying this TCR beta chain was picked up one time. What it recognizes is unknown. The sample is drawn from a study of blood T cells in healthy people across ages. It was with a sample-barcoded 5' primer and a J-beta primer mix that a second PCR of roughly 6 to 12 cycles was run. The authors tagged each cDNA molecule using a template-switch adaptor with 12 random nucleotides. TCRdb reanalysed the 5' RACE reads using MiXCR and keeps one entry per CDR3 protein. This table has roughly 1,700,000 distinct CDR3 sequences, 28% appearing once. The CDR3 extends over 13 amino acids. Trimming took 4 bases from V and 5 from J, leaving 11 bases between them. The germline V gene has CDR1 SGHDT and CDR2 YYEEEE. Study-level results: There were more naive CD4+ cells and higher diversity in long-lived donors than in aged donors. Older age went with lower TCR beta diversity per million T cells, in a roughly linear way.

The chain combines TRBV5-6 with TRBJ2-3; D not resolved. The sequenced sample consisted of blood. The sequence came from a woman in her twenties or thirties in good health. The CDR3 nucleotides are TGTGCCAGCAGCGGGATACAGAGAGATACGCAGTATTTT. Residues: CASSGIQRDTQYF.